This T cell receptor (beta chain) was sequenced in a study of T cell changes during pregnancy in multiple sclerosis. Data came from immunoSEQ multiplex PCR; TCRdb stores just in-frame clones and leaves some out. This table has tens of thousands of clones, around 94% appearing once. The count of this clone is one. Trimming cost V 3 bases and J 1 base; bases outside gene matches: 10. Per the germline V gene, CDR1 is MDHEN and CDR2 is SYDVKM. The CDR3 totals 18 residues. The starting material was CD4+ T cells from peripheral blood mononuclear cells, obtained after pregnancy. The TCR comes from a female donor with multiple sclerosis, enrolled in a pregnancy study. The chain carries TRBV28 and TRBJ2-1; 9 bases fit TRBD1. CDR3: CASSFPRQGGWSYNEQFF. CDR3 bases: TGTGCCAGCAGTTTTCCCCGACAGGGGGGATGGTCCTACAATGAGCAGTTCTTC.